This T cell receptor (beta chain) was observed in a study of T-cell reconstitution after alpha-beta-depleted transplantation in children. Unique molecular identifiers were used to barcode this TCRbeta library. TCRdb re-analysed the PCR reads in MiXCR, keeping a single row per CDR3 protein. The sample contains some 600,000 distinct CDR3 sequences, approximately 15% of which appear only once. The J segment lost 4 bases and the V segment lost 0 bases, leaving 8 bases of the junction unmatched. The length of the CDR3 is 17 residues. Germline CDR1 and CDR2: ENHRY and SYGVKD. The chain carries TRBV10-3 and TRBJ2-5; 10 positions match TRBD2. The receptor was isolated from a human donor who donated a stem cell graft to a child with acute myeloid leukemia. The material was PBMCs from the stem cell graft donor, obtained from the stem cell graft. The chain's CDR3 is CAISESRAGGPAETQYF. In nucleotides, the CDR3 is TGTGCCATCAGTGAGTCGAGAGCGGGGGGGCCGGCAGAGACCCAGTACTTC.